The 26 T cell receptor beta chains below all came from one sample that was sequenced in a study of lymphopenia after photon versus proton radiotherapy. Assay used: immunoSEQ multiplex PCR; TCRdb lists only in-frame clones, some missing. The data show more than 70,000 clones, about four fifths seen once. The input for sequencing was peripheral blood, taken from a patient treated with proton-based radiotherapy. The receptors derive from a man aged 55 to 70 with pancreatic cancer.

The chain has TRBV28 and TRBJ2-5; D uncertain. The germline gives CDR1 MDHEN, CDR2 SYDVKM. The CDR3 loop spans 15 amino acids. The germline V and J ends were trimmed by 4 bases and 4 bases, with 16 bases remaining between them. The CDR3 bases are TGTGCCAGCAGTTCAACCGACGGATACCTAGAGACCCAGTACTTC. Translation gives CASSSTDGYLETQYF.

The chain uses TRBV23-1 and TRBJ2-1; TRBD2 agrees at 12 bases. TRBV23-1 is an open reading frame whose function is uncertain. The CDR3 runs to 19 residues. With V trimmed by 0 bases and J by 0 bases, 6 bases remained unmatched. The CDR3, as DNA: TGCGCCAGCAGTCAATCGAGGCTAGCGGGAGGGAGCTCCTACAATGAGCAGTTCTTC. Protein: CASSQSRLAGGSSYNEQFF.

This chain uses TRBV15 with TRBJ1-1; 10 bases align to TRBD1. Per germline, CDR1 LNHNV and CDR2 YYDKDF (reference sequence). The V gene end was trimmed by 6 bases and the J gene end by 10 bases; junction bases not matched to a gene: 17. This CDR3 contains 16 residues. The CDR3 DNA reads TGTGCCACCAGTCAGGGTCCCGGGACAGGGGCCAGGGGAGCTTTCTTT. Protein sequence: CATSQGPGTGARGAFF.

This chain links TRBV5-5 with TRBJ2-1; 10 bases align to TRBD1. Germline-derived CDR1 and CDR2 are SGHKS and YYEKEE (reference sequence). The junction had 3 bases not matched to a gene; V was cut back by 0 bases and J by 0 bases. The CDR3 runs 17 residues. In DNA, the CDR3 is TGTGCCAGCAGCTTGGAGGGACAGGGGCGCTCCTACAATGAGCAGTTCTTC. Translation gives CASSLEGQGRSYNEQFF.

The rearrangement uses TRBV7-3 and TRBJ2-2; 7 positions agree with TRBD1. Germline CDR1 and CDR2: SGHTA and FQGTGA. CDR3 size: 15 residues. The ends lost 4 bases at V and 6 bases at J; junction bases unmatched: 8. The CDR3 sequence is CASSYGQGVAGELFF. The CDR3 DNA reads as TGTGCCAGCAGCTATGGGCAGGGGGTGGCCGGGGAGCTGTTTTTT.

This clone was counted between two and nine times. The genes are TRBV13 and TRBJ1-1, with a tentative D call TRBD1 (5 bases). Between the trimmed V and J ends, which lost 5 bases and 0 bases, there was a span of 13 bases. Germline-derived CDR1 and CDR2 are PRHDT and FYEKMQ (reference sequence). There are 15 residues in the CDR3. The CDR3 reads CASSPRTPMNTEAFF. The CDR3 DNA sequence: TGTGCCAGCAGCCCCAGGACACCCATGAACACTGAAGCTTTCTTT.

This clone was observed once. In DNA form, the CDR3 reads TGCGCCAGCAGCGCCACGGGACAGATTGTAGATACGCAGTATTTT. Its translation is CASSATGQIVDTQYF. V is TRBV5-1 and J is TRBJ2-3; 7 positions match TRBD1. The CDR3 totals 15 residues. With 4 bases clipped from V and 5 bases from J, the junction kept 10 bases outside the gene matches. Looked up from germline, CDR1 is SGHRS and CDR2 is YFSETQ.

The chain employs TRBV11-3 and TRBJ2-7; a possible D gene is TRBD2 (8 bases). Germline CDR1 and CDR2: SGHNT and YENEEA. This CDR3 comprises 16 residues. V was clipped by 5 bases and J by 4 bases, with 21 bases between them. The CDR3 DNA reads TGTGCCAGCAGCCTAAGGGGGCTAGCGGGCCTATACGAGCAGTACTTC. This codes for CASSLRGLAGLYEQYF.

Here the CDR3 DNA reads TGTGCCAGCAGCTTGGTGGCAGGGGGCTCGGTGGAGACCCAGTACTTC. This gives the protein CASSLVAGGSVETQYF. The genes are TRBV11-1 and TRBJ2-5, with 8 bases matching TRBD1. Germline lookup yields CDR1 SGHAT and CDR2 FQDESV (reference sequence). The V gene end was trimmed by 3 bases and the J gene end by 5 bases; junction bases not matched to a gene: 11. The CDR3 has 16 residues.

V gene TRBV19 combines with J gene TRBJ2-3; 12 bases are shared with TRBD2. V dropped 6 bases and J dropped 8; count of bases not matched to a gene: 9. Germline V gene lookup returns CDR1 LNHDA and CDR2 SQIVND (reference sequence). There are 15 residues in the CDR3. This CDR3 reads CASRPLAGGSGTQYF. The DNA for the CDR3 is TGTGCCAGTAGGCCTCTAGCGGGAGGGTCGGGTACGCAGTATTTT. Using reference TRBV19 and TRBJ2-3 for the parts outside the CDR3, the full variable domain is DGGITQSPKYLFRKEGQNVTLSCEQNLNHDAMYWYRQDPGQGLRLIYYSQIVNDFQKGDIAEGYSVSREKKESFPLTVTSAQKNPTAFYLCASRPLAGGSGTQYFGPGTRLTVL.

The rearrangement joins TRBV11-2 to TRBJ2-1; the D gene is possibly TRBD2 (5 bases). Germline CDR1 and CDR2: SGHAT and FQNNGV. There are 13 residues in the CDR3. V lost 6 bases to trimming and J lost 6 bases, with 12 bases between them. CDR3 DNA: TGTGCCAGCAGAAGCGGACGGAGCAATGAGCAGTTCTTC. Protein: CASRSGRSNEQFF.

J is TRBJ2-1 and V is TRBV11-2; TRBD2 aligns across 8 bases. The CDR3 runs 16 residues. Germline V gene lookup returns CDR1 SGHAT and CDR2 FQNNGV. The trim removed 1 base at V and 6 bases at J, leaving 8 bases unmatched. CDR3: CASSLVGTRVINEQFF. CDR3 nucleotides: TGTGCCAGCAGCTTAGTTGGGACTAGAGTCATCAATGAGCAGTTCTTC.

This clone has only a few counts. CDR3 DNA: TGTGCCAGCAGTCCTGGACAGGGGAAAGGACAGCCCCAGCATTTT. This translates into CASSPGQGKGQPQHF. The rearrangement uses TRBV28 and TRBJ1-5, with 9 bases fitting TRBD1. The CDR3 is 15 amino acids. From germline, CDR1 is MDHEN and CDR2 SYDVKM. After removal of 5 bases from V and 7 bases from J, the junction contained 9 bases not matched to a gene.

This clone was seen once. The chain joins TRBV7-2 to TRBJ1-2; D unresolved. V lost 1 base and J lost 6, with 9 bases in between. Germline V lookup: CDR1 SGHTA, CDR2 FQGNSA. This CDR3 comprises 13 residues. Here the CDR3 DNA reads TGTGCCAGCAGCTTAGGAGGGTCCCATGGCTACACCTTC. This sequence encodes CASSLGGSHGYTF.

The rearrangement uses TRBV5-1 and TRBJ2-7; the D gene could be TRBD1 or TRBD2 (6 bases each). Per the germline V gene, CDR1 is SGHRS and CDR2 is YFSETQ. Trimming shortened V by 1 base and J by 3 bases, and 14 bases separated the two germline ends. This CDR3 comprises 15 residues. The CDR3 region has the DNA TGCGCCAGCAGCTTGAATTTGGGGGGCAACTACGAGCAGTACTTC. The encoded protein is CASSLNLGGNYEQYF.

The chain links TRBV19 to TRBJ2-1; 7 bases are a match to TRBD2. Germline V gene lookup returns CDR1 LNHDA and CDR2 SQIVND (reference sequence). V shed 3 bases, J shed 10 bases, and the junction held 9 bases outside the gene matches. CDR3 length equals 14 residues. The CDR3 region is CASSISLAAGEQFF. The CDR3, as DNA: TGTGCCAGTAGTATTTCTCTAGCGGCTGGGGAGCAGTTCTTC.

The chain recombines TRBV29-1 with TRBJ2-3, with D possibly TRBD2 on 6 matching bases. Germline values: CDR1 SQVTM, CDR2 ANQGSEA. The CDR3 has 15 amino acids. V was cut by 7 bases and J by 2 bases, with 19 bases left in between. CDR3 DNA sequence: TGCAGCGCCAGAATCGGGAGAGTGAACACAGATACGCAGTATTTT. Translated: CSARIGRVNTDTQYF.

V gene TRBV18 combines with J gene TRBJ2-7, with 9 bases matching TRBD1. This CDR3 has 14 amino acids. The ends lost 6 bases at V and 3 bases at J; junction bases unmatched: 6. The germline V gene encodes CDR1 KGHSH and CDR2 LQKENI. The CDR3 sequence: CASSHGTGIYEQYF. The DNA for the CDR3 is TGTGCCAGCTCCCATGGGACAGGGATCTACGAGCAGTACTTC.

The chain employs TRBV7-3 and TRBJ2-3; a weak D match, TRBD1 (6 bases). V gave up 0 bases and J gave up 3 bases, with 10 bases separating them. Germline V gene data show CDR1 as SGHTA and CDR2 as FQGTGA. This CDR3 is built from 15 residues. The CDR3 nucleotides are TGTGCCAGCAGCTTAACGCCAGGGGCTACAGATACGCAGTATTTT. Translated: CASSLTPGATDTQYF.

Concerning this clone: Other DNA sequences within the sample encode an identical CDR3. The rearrangement joins TRBV5-1 to TRBJ2-7, with 10 bases lining up with TRBD1. The CDR3 is made up of 15 amino acids. Trimming cost V 4 bases and J 1 base; bases outside gene matches: 5. CDR1 is SGHRS, CDR2 YFSETQ, per germline. The CDR3 sequence is CASSRGQGVSYEQYF. The DNA for the CDR3 is TGCGCCAGCAGCCGCGGACAGGGGGTGTCCTACGAGCAGTACTTC.

The rearrangement joins TRBV18 to TRBJ2-2; 10 bases fit TRBD2. Unmatched junction bases numbered 9, after V lost 4 bases and J lost 4 bases. CDR3 size: 17 residues. The germline gives CDR1 KGHSH, CDR2 LQKENI. This chain's CDR3 is CASSLLAGDGFTGELFF. DNA of the CDR3: TGTGCCAGCTCACTGCTAGCGGGAGATGGTTTCACCGGGGAGCTGTTTTTT.

The chain uses TRBV10-2 and TRBJ2-7, with D tentatively TRBD1 or TRBD2 (6 bases each). V gave up 6 bases and J gave up 3 bases, with 21 bases separating them. The CDR3 spans 16 residues. Germline loops: CDR1 WSHSY, CDR2 SAAADI. The CDR3, as DNA: TGCGCCAGCAGCTTACCGAAGGGGGGCCGGATCTACGAGCAGTACTTC. It specifies CASSLPKGGRIYEQYF.

The V call is TRBV19, the J call TRBJ2-3; TRBD1 agrees at 7 bases. V lost 5 bases and J lost 5; bases outside the gene matches: 7. The CDR3 totals 14 residues. Germline V lookup: CDR1 LNHDA, CDR2 SQIVND (reference sequence). The CDR3 reads CASSGDRARDTQYF. The CDR3 DNA sequence: TGTGCCAGTAGTGGAGACAGGGCCCGAGATACGCAGTATTTT. Full variable domain (remainder filled in from reference TRBV19 and TRBJ2-3): DGGITQSPKYLFRKEGQNVTLSCEQNLNHDAMYWYRQDPGQGLRLIYYSQIVNDFQKGDIAEGYSVSREKKESFPLTVTSAQKNPTAFYLCASSGDRARDTQYFGPGTRLTVL.

The CDR3 region has the DNA TGTGCCAGCAAGGTCCCGGGGGGATCTAGGGAAAAACTGTTTTTT. This sequence encodes CASKVPGGSREKLFF. V gene TRBV28 combines with J gene TRBJ1-4, with a tentative D call TRBD1 (5 bases). The CDR3 totals 15 residues. CDR1 is MDHEN and CDR2 is SYDVKM in the germline V gene. V was trimmed by 7 bases and J by 8 bases, leaving 20 bases between them.

The chain employs TRBV28 and TRBJ1-1; D call uncertain. V was trimmed by 2 bases and J by 4 bases, leaving 8 bases between them. The CDR3 has 13 residues. Germline V gene sequence: CDR1 MDHEN, CDR2 SYDVKM. CDR3 protein: CASSLGPVTEAFF. The DNA of the CDR3 is TGTGCCAGCAGTTTAGGGCCCGTCACTGAAGCTTTCTTT.

The chain carries TRBV30 and TRBJ2-2; D is unclear. Deletions cut 7 bases from V and 6 bases from J, with 12 bases between. Germline V gene data show CDR1 as GTSNPN and CDR2 as SVGIG (reference sequence). The CDR3 covers 12 residues. The CDR3 nucleotides read TGTGCCTCCACACTCCGGGCCGGGGAGCTGTTTTTT. As protein: CASTLRAGELFF.